These T cell receptor beta chains were read from a single sample in a study of shared clonotypes between healthy human individuals. Sequencing used immunoSEQ multiplex PCR; TCRdb keeps in-frame clones, though not all of them. The data show over 1.4 million clones, 96% seen once. Sequenced: naive CD4+ T cells sorted from blood. Receptors originate from a young man in good health. The CDR3 runs from the conserved cysteine through the conserved F or W. The order of the fields is D gene, V gene, J gene, CDR3 protein, CDR3 DNA. The D gene is left open where the match is weak.

>TRBD1|TRBV29-1|TRBJ1-1
CSAVWTGAEAFF
TGCAGCGCTGTCTGGACAGGGGCCGAAGCTTTCTTT
>.|TRBV18|TRBJ1-3
CASSPVLRATGNTIYF
TGTGCCAGCTCACCGGTCCTCAGAGCAACTGGAAACACCATATATTTT
>.|TRBV27|TRBJ2-2
CASTPAKGGGNGELFF
TGTGCCAGCACTCCCGCGAAGGGGGGGGGTAACGGGGAGCTGTTTTTT
>.|TRBV18|TRBJ2-3
CASSPLEADTQYF
TGTGCCAGCTCACCACTGGAGGCAGATACGCAGTATTTT
>.|TRBV7-2|TRBJ1-4
CASSLGSTNEKLFF
TGTGCCAGCAGCTTAGGTTCTACTAATGAAAAACTGTTTTTT
>.|TRBV18|TRBJ2-3
CASSPSAESSTDTQYF
TGTGCCAGCTCCCCCTCGGCGGAATCTAGCACAGATACGCAGTATTTT
>.|TRBV10-3|TRBJ2-7
CAISPGRGDYEQYF
TGTGCCATCTCCCCAGGGAGGGGGGACTACGAGCAGTACTTC
>.|TRBV4-1|TRBJ2-5
CASSQDRLGHGTQYF
TGCGCCAGCAGCCAAGATCGGTTGGGGCATGGGACCCAGTACTTC
>.|TRBV10-1|TRBJ2-7
CASSALRDVSEQYF
TGCGCCAGCAGTGCACTTCGAGACGTCTCCGAGCAGTACTTC
>.|TRBV4-3|TRBJ2-3
CASSQASDTQYF
TGCGCCAGCAGCCAGGCATCGGATACGCAGTATTTT
>.|TRBV20-1|TRBJ2-5
CSASLSETQYF
TGCAGTGCTAGTTTGAGCGAGACCCAGTACTTC
>TRBD2|TRBV7-9|TRBJ2-2
CASSLGSSGNANTGELFF
TGTGCCAGCAGCTTAGGATCTAGCGGGAACGCGAACACCGGGGAGCTGTTTTTT
>TRBD1|TRBV6-1|TRBJ2-7
CASSELGQVTSF
TGTGCCAGCAGTGAATTGGGACAGGTCACCTCCTTC
>.|TRBV5-1|TRBJ1-5
CASSLEGYNQPQHF
TGCGCCAGCAGCTTGGAGGGATACAATCAGCCCCAGCATTTT
>.|TRBV5-1|TRBJ2-6
CASSRVRGAAGANVLTF
TGCGCCAGCAGCAGAGTACGCGGGGCGGCTGGGGCCAACGTCCTGACTTTC
>TRBD2|TRBV9|TRBJ2-3
CASSANPGLAGGTQYF
TGTGCCAGCAGCGCAAACCCGGGACTAGCGGGAGGTACGCAGTATTTT
>.|TRBV7-9|TRBJ2-5
CASSLASGSLKTQYF
TGTGCCAGCAGCTTAGCTTCAGGGAGCCTAAAGACCCAGTACTTC
>.|TRBV9|TRBJ1-4
CASSVVVGPHEKLFF
TGTGCCAGCAGCGTAGTGGTGGGTCCGCATGAAAAACTGTTTTTT
>.|TRBV30|TRBJ2-7
CAWSGGTRYEQYF
TGTGCCTGGAGTGGGGGGACACGCTACGAGCAGTACTTC